This record looks at one T cell receptor beta chain sequence and its context. Its antigen is currently unknown. The sample is drawn from a study of blood T cells in healthy people across ages. CDR3 length equals 14 residues. V lost 6 bases, J lost 8 bases, and 10 bases stayed unmatched. Per the germline V gene, CDR1 is SQVTM and CDR2 is ANQGSEA. Study results and limitations: The lack of PBMC sorting stopped any conclusive naive versus antigen-experienced comparison. For the donors, CMV status was unknown and possibly confounded expanded clonotype changes.

Approximately 9.2 milliliters was the volume of peripheral blood drawn from each donor. PCR was performed a second time for roughly 7 to 11 cycles using a sample-barcoded 5' primer and a J-beta primer mix. Every molecule of cDNA carried a tag from a template-switch adaptor with 12 random nucleotides. TCRdb fed the 5' RACE reads into MiXCR, producing one record per CDR3 protein. The table shows around 320,000 distinct CDR3 sequences, with around 30% occurring only once. The chain joins TRBV29-1 to TRBJ2-1, with 10 bases aligning to TRBD1. The receptor was derived from a woman in her seventies in good health. Sequencing input: blood. In nucleotides, the CDR3 is TGCAGCGTGGAACTCCGGGACAGGGGTGATGAGCAGTTCTTC. The encoded protein is CSVELRDRGDEQFF.